A selection of T cell receptor beta chains follows, all from one sample in a study of T cell changes during pregnancy in multiple sclerosis. The method was immunoSEQ multiplex PCR; TCRdb's version includes in-frame clones alone and lacks a portion of them. The data show tens of thousands of clones, with 85% to 95% seen just once and approximately 2.8% held by the top ten. The sample was peripheral blood, taken in the third trimester of pregnancy. The source of these receptors is a female donor in good health, enrolled as a control in a pregnancy study. The CDR3 runs from the conserved cysteine through the conserved F or W. D genes are given only for firm matches.

J gene | D gene | V gene | CDR3 protein | CDR3 DNA
TRBJ2-7 | TRBD2 | TRBV7-9 | CASSFGLAGIYEQYF | TGTGCCAGCAGCTTTGGACTAGCGGGGATCTACGAGCAGTACTTC
TRBJ1-5 | TRBD1 | TRBV27 | CASSPDRVAQPQHF | TGTGCCAGCAGTCCGGACAGGGTGGCTCAGCCCCAGCATTTT
TRBJ2-3 | TRBD2 | TRBV9 | CASSATSGRPDTQYF | TGTGCCAGCAGCGCTACTAGCGGGAGACCAGATACGCAGTATTTT
TRBJ2-6 | NA | TRBV30 | CAWSTKGANVLTF | TGTGCCTGGAGTACTAAGGGGGCCAACGTCCTGACTTTC
TRBJ1-1 | NA | TRBV2 | CASSVANTEAFF | TGTGCCAGCAGTGTGGCGAACACTGAAGCTTTCTTT
TRBJ1-4 | NA | TRBV5-6 | CASSLGGHGEKLFF | TGTGCCAGCAGCTTGGGGGGGCACGGTGAAAAACTGTTTTTT
TRBJ2-1 | TRBD2 | TRBV14 | CASSQKLAGYFVFVYNEQFF | TGTGCCAGCAGCCAGAAATTAGCGGGGTACTTCGTTTTCGTTTACAATGAGCAGTTCTTC
TRBJ1-2 | NA | TRBV2 | CASSEVSYGYTF | TGTGCCAGCAGTGAGGTTAGCTATGGCTACACCTTC
TRBJ1-2 | TRBD1 | TRBV4-1 | CASSQVGQGFLGYTF | TGCGCCAGCAGCCAAGTGGGACAGGGGTTTCTTGGCTACACCTTC
TRBJ1-2 | NA | TRBV4-3 | CASSQELRVTNYGYTF | TGCGCCAGCAGCCAAGAGCTCAGGGTTACGAACTATGGCTACACCTTC
TRBJ2-3 | TRBD2 | TRBV4-2 | CASSQEVGTSGGAGTDTQYF | TGTGCCAGCAGCCAAGAAGTCGGGACTAGCGGGGGGGCAGGTACAGATACGCAGTATTTT